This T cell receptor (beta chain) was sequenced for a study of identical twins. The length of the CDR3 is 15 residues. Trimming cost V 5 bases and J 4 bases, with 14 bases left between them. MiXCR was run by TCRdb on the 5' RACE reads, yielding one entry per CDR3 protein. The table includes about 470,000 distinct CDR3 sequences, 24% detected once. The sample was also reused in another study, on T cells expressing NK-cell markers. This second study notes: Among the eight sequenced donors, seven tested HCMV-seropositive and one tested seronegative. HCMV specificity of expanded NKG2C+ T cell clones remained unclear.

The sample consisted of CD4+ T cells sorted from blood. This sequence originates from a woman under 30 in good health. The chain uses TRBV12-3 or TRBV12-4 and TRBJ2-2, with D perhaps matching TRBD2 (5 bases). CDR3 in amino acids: CASSHRETATGELFF. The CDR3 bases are TGTGCCAGCAGTCATAGGGAGACGGCCACCGGGGAGCTGTTTTTT.